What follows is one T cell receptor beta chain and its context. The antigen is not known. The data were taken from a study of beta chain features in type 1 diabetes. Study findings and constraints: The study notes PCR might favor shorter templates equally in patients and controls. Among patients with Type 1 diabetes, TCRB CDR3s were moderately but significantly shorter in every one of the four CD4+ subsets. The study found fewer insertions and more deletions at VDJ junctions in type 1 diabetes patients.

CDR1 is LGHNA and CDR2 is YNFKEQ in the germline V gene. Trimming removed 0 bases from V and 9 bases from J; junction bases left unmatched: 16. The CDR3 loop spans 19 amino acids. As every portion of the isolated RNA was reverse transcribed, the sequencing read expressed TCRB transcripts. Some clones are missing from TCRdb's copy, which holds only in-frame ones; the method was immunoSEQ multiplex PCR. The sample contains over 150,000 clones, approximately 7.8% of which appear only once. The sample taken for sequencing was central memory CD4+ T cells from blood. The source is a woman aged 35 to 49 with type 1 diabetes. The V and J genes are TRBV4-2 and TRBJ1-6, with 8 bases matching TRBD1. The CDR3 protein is CASSQDQQGESRKASPLHF. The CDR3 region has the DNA TGTGCCAGCAGCCAAGATCAACAGGGGGAGTCTCGAAAGGCTTCACCCCTCCACTTT.